The next 21 T cell receptor beta chains were all read from a single sample in a study of OX40 agonist ivuxolimab in advanced cancers. Measured with immunoSEQ multiplex PCR; TCRdb has only the in-frame clones, and not every one. In the table there are about 32,000 clones, around 90% of which are singletons. The sequencing used CD4+ or CD8+ T cells sorted from blood, collected in a trial of the OX40 agonist ivuxolimab. The source of these receptors is an adult with an advanced solid tumor such as melanoma, head and neck, liver or kidney cancer.

The chain recombines TRBV7-9 with TRBJ2-4; no reliable D call. The V end was cut by 4 bases, the J end by 0 bases, with 13 bases between. This CDR3 region has 16 residues. Germline lookup yields CDR1 SEHNR and CDR2 FQNEAQ (reference sequence). The chain's CDR3 is CASSWDPWTAKNIQYF. CDR3 nucleotides: TGTGCCAGCAGCTGGGATCCGTGGACAGCCAAAAACATTCAGTACTTC.

The table lists this clone with a count of one. This rearrangement joins TRBV5-1 to TRBJ2-3; 14 bases map to TRBD2. The CDR3 runs 16 residues. V lost 4 bases and J lost 7; bases outside the gene matches: 8. From germline, CDR1 is SGHRS and CDR2 YFSETQ. The CDR3 loop is CASSMGLAGVMNTQYF. The CDR3, as DNA: TGCGCCAGCAGCATGGGACTAGCGGGGGTTATGAATACGCAGTATTTT.

V and J are TRBV5-6 and TRBJ1-2; possible D gene TRBD1, 5 bases. The ends were cut back, 4 bases at V and 0 bases at J, with 7 bases in the middle. The length of the CDR3 is 13 residues. Germline V lookup: CDR1 SGHDT, CDR2 YYEEEE. CDR3 in amino acids: CASSLRANYGYTF. CDR3 nucleotide sequence: TGTGCCAGCAGCCTCAGGGCTAACTATGGCTACACCTTC.

V and J are TRBV6-5 and TRBJ2-2; 9 nucleotides match TRBD2. V lost 7 bases to trimming and J lost 4 bases; unmatched junction nucleotides: 7. Germline CDR1 is MNHEY and CDR2 is SVGAGI. The CDR3 loop spans 15 amino acids. The DNA of the CDR3 is TGTGCCAGCAAGGCCAGCGGGGGGACCACCGGGGAGCTGTTTTTT. Translated: CASKASGGTTGELFF.

V and J are TRBV7-8 and TRBJ2-7, with 16 bases matching TRBD2. V shed 1 base and J 4 bases; nucleotides not matched to a gene: 10. The CDR3 contains 19 residues. The V gene's germline CDR1 is SGHVS and CDR2 FQNEAQ. CDR3 residues: CASSLGSPGLAGGGYEQYF. CDR3 in DNA: TGTGCCAGCAGCTTAGGAAGCCCGGGACTAGCGGGAGGGGGATACGAGCAGTACTTC.

V is TRBV15 and J is TRBJ2-5; TRBD2 agrees at 10 bases. The length of the CDR3 is 15 residues. Trimming cost V 0 bases and J 4 bases; bases outside gene matches: 2. Per the germline V gene, CDR1 is LNHNV and CDR2 is YYDKDF (reference sequence). Here the CDR3 reads CATSREAGGPETQYF. DNA of the CDR3: TGTGCCACCAGCAGAGAAGCGGGGGGGCCAGAGACCCAGTACTTC.

The rearrangement joins TRBV9 to TRBJ1-6; the D is unclear. Trimming left V 0 bases short and J 10 bases short, with 17 bases between. Germline values: CDR1 SGDLS, CDR2 YYNGEE. CDR3 size: 16 residues. The CDR3: CASSVELLQPESPLHF. The CDR3 DNA reads as TGTGCCAGCAGCGTAGAACTCCTACAGCCCGAATCACCCCTCCACTTT.

The CDR3: CASSLVPRVGETQYF. For the CDR3, the DNA is TGTGCCAGCAGCTTAGTGCCCAGGGTAGGGGAGACCCAGTACTTC. This chain uses TRBV7-6 with TRBJ2-5, with D possibly matching TRBD1 (5 bases). Trimming shortened V by 1 base and J by 5 bases, and 14 bases separated the two germline ends. This CDR3 region has 15 residues. The germline gives CDR1 SGHVS, CDR2 FNYEAQ.

The genes are TRBV7-6 and TRBJ1-2; D gene ambiguous. Germline-derived CDR1 and CDR2 are SGHVS and FNYEAQ. The CDR3 is 14 residues long. Trimming removed 0 bases from V and 5 bases from J, with 10 bases in between. CDR3 protein: CASSLASASYGYTF. The CDR3 DNA reads TGTGCCAGCAGCTTAGCTTCGGCCTCTTATGGCTACACCTTC.

The V and J genes are TRBV19 and TRBJ1-1; D ambiguous. V was trimmed by 5 bases and J by 2 bases, leaving 15 bases between them. The germline CDR1 and CDR2 sequences are LNHDA and SQIVND (reference sequence). This CDR3 has 15 amino acids. CDR3 loop: CASSAPADYNTEAFF. CDR3 nucleotides: TGTGCCAGTAGTGCCCCCGCGGACTACAACACTGAAGCTTTCTTT.

The J gene is TRBJ1-2, the V gene TRBV29-1; possible D gene TRBD1, 5 bases. V lost 7 bases and J lost 2, with 17 bases in between. The CDR3 has 14 residues. Germline V gene data show CDR1 as SQVTM and CDR2 as ANQGSEA. The CDR3 spells CSGGPLQANYGYTF. CDR3 DNA: TGCAGCGGCGGGCCGCTACAGGCGAACTATGGCTACACCTTC.

The genes are TRBV23-1 and TRBJ1-5; maybe TRBD1 (5 bases). TRBV23-1 is an open reading frame whose function is uncertain. V gave up 0 bases and J gave up 2 bases, with 17 bases separating them. The CDR3 is 18 residues long. The CDR3 spells CASSQSGEEGPGNQPQHF. The CDR3 DNA is TGCGCCAGCAGTCAATCGGGGGAGGAGGGGCCTGGCAATCAGCCCCAGCATTTT.

V usage is TRBV23-1 and J usage is TRBJ1-6, with D possibly matching TRBD1 (6 bases). TRBV23-1 has ORF status, its function being uncertain. The CDR3 is 17 amino acids. V was pared by 1 base and J by 10 bases, with 20 bases between. The CDR3 loop reads CASSQYGPQDSQSPLHF. Written as DNA, the CDR3 is TGCGCCAGCAGTCAATACGGCCCACAGGACAGTCAATCACCCCTCCACTTT.

On this clone: Germline and junction disagree at one end, which may indicate a read error. The V and J genes are TRBV7-7 and TRBJ2-5; D not certain. The CDR3 is 14 amino acids. Germline values: CDR1 SSHAT, CDR2 FNYEAQ (reference sequence). The CDR3 DNA reads as TGTGCTAGCAGCTTAGTTGGTCTAGGAGAGACCCAGTACTTC. Its translation is CASSLVGLGETQYF. Based on the CDR3 plus reference TRBV7-7 and TRBJ2-5, the full variable domain is GAGVSQSPRYKVTKRGQDVTLRCDPISSHATLYWYQQALGQGPEFLTYFNYEAQPDKSGLPSDRFSAERPEGSISTLTIQRTEQRDSAMYRCASSLVGLGETQYFGPGTRLLVL.

This chain's CDR3 is CASRKTGTGINNEQFF. The CDR3 DNA reads as TGTGCCAGCAGAAAAACCGGGACAGGGATAAACAATGAGCAGTTCTTC. The chain employs TRBV28 and TRBJ2-1, with TRBD1 matching over 9 bases. The CDR3 is 16 amino acids. Germline CDR1 reads MDHEN; CDR2 reads SYDVKM. V lost 6 bases to trimming and J lost 5 bases; unmatched junction nucleotides: 11.

This rearrangement joins TRBV7-3 to TRBJ1-1; 11 bases map to TRBD1. Germline V gene lookup returns CDR1 SGHTA and CDR2 FQGTGA. V lost 4 bases, J lost 6 bases, and 4 bases stayed unmatched. The CDR3 runs 14 residues. The CDR3 DNA is TGTGCCAGCAGCTATGGACAGGGGGCGTCTGAAGCTTTCTTT. This codes for CASSYGQGASEAFF.

J is TRBJ2-7 and V is TRBV13; no clear D gene. Germline V gene lookup returns CDR1 PRHDT and CDR2 FYEKMQ (reference sequence). CDR3 length: 12 residues. V lost 3 bases to trimming and J lost 7 bases, with 10 bases between them. The CDR3: CASSFGAGEQYF. CDR3 DNA sequence: TGTGCCAGCAGCTTCGGTGCTGGTGAGCAGTACTTC.

The chain recombines TRBV5-4 with TRBJ1-6; 7 nucleotides line up with TRBD1. CDR3 size: 15 residues. Germline CDR1 is SGHNT and CDR2 is YYREEE (reference sequence). V lost 5 bases to trimming and J lost 9 bases; unmatched junction nucleotides: 11. In DNA form, the CDR3 reads TGTGCCAGCAGTTTCGACAGGGACCCTAGTTCACCCCTCCACTTT. Its translation is CASSFDRDPSSPLHF.

The V gene is TRBV4-3, the J gene TRBJ2-3; D not resolved. Per the germline V gene, CDR1 is LGHNA and CDR2 is YSLEER. The CDR3 length is 15 residues. The V and J ends lost 0 bases and 4 bases respectively, with 11 bases between them. CDR3 amino acids: CASSQDGSSADTQYF. The CDR3 DNA is TGCGCCAGCAGCCAAGACGGCTCCTCGGCAGATACGCAGTATTTT.

The chain combines TRBV28 with TRBJ1-1, with TRBD1 as a possible D gene (6 bases). Germline assignment: CDR1 MDHEN and CDR2 SYDVKM. The ends were cut back, 5 bases at V and 0 bases at J, with 16 bases in the middle. The CDR3 runs 16 residues. The DNA for the CDR3 is TGTGCCAGCAGTAGGGGGGGCCCCAAAATGAACACTGAAGCTTTCTTT. Translating gives CASSRGGPKMNTEAFF.

The chain joins TRBV28 to TRBJ2-2; D is ambiguous. This CDR3 is 14 amino acids long. Germline assignment: CDR1 MDHEN and CDR2 SYDVKM. Trimming removed 7 bases at V and 2 bases at J, with 11 bases between. Written as DNA, the CDR3 is TGTGCCAGCATCCCCCCGGACAACACCGGGGAGCTGTTTTTT. Protein product: CASIPPDNTGELFF.